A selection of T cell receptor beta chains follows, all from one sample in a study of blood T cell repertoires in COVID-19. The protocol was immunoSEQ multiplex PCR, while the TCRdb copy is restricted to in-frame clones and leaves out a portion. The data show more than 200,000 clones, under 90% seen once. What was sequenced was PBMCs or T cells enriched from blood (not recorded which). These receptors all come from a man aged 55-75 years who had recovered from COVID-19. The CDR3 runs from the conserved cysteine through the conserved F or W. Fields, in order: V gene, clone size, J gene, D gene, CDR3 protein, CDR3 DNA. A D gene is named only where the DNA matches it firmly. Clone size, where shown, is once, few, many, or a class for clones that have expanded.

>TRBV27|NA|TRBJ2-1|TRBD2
CASSWTSGGLNEQFF
TGTGCCAGCAGTTGGACTAGCGGGGGGTTAAATGAGCAGTTCTTC
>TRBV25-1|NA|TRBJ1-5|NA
CASSGASGDGNQPQHF
TGTGCCAGCAGTGGAGCTTCAGGGGACGGGAATCAGCCCCAGCATTTT
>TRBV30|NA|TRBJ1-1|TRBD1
CAWSSIRQGREAFF
TGTGCCTGGAGTTCTATTAGACAGGGAAGGGAAGCTTTCTTT
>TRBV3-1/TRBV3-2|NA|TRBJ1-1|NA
CASSQDVGHMNTEAFF
TGTGCCAGCAGCCAAGATGTGGGACATATGAACACTGAAGCTTTCTTT
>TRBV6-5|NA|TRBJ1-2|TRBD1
CASSSPGQGGNYGYTF
TGTGCCAGCAGTTCTCCGGGACAGGGGGGAAACTATGGCTACACCTTC
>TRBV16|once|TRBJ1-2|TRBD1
CASSQTGAYGYTF
TGTGCCAGCAGCCAAACAGGGGCCTATGGCTACACCTTC
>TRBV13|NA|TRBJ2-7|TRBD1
CASKGQENYEQYF
TGTGCCAGCAAAGGACAGGAAAACTACGAGCAGTACTTC
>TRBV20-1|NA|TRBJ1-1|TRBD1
CSANGQGEAFF
TGCAGTGCTAACGGACAGGGGGAAGCTTTCTTT
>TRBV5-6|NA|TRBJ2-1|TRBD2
CASSPRRLAGVGYNEQFF
TGTGCCAGCAGCCCGCGGAGGCTAGCGGGGGTCGGGTACAATGAGCAGTTCTTC
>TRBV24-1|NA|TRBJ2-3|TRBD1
CATSDAGTGVDTQYF
TGTGCCACCAGTGATGCCGGGACAGGGGTAGATACGCAGTATTTT
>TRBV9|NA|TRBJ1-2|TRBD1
CASSVVSGGAYGYTF
TGTGCCAGCAGCGTAGTGTCAGGGGGCGCCTATGGCTACACCTTC
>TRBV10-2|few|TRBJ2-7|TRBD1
CASTPEGAKFYEQYF
TGCGCCAGCACTCCAGAGGGGGCGAAGTTCTACGAGCAGTACTTC
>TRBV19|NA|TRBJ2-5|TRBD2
CASTNNGGGLVQETQYF
TGTGCCAGTACCAACAACGGGGGGGGACTAGTCCAAGAGACCCAGTACTTC
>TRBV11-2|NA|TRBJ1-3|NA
CASSSSPVRSSGNTIYF
TGTGCCAGCAGCTCGTCGCCGGTTAGAAGCTCTGGAAACACCATATATTTT
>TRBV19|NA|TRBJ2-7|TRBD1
CASSIRGLQPYEQYF
TGTGCCAGTAGTATCAGGGGGCTACAGCCCTACGAGCAGTACTTC
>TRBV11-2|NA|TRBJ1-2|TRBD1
CASSISGGAQIGYTF
TGTGCCAGCAGCATCTCAGGGGGTGCCCAAATTGGCTACACCTTC
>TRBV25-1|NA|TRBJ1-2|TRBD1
CASREEGGAEGGYTF
TGTGCCAGCAGGGAGGAAGGGGGCGCAGAGGGTGGCTACACCTTC
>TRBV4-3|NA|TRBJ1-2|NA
CASSQDMRERSYGYTF
TGCGCCAGCAGCCAAGATATGAGGGAAAGAAGCTATGGCTACACCTTC
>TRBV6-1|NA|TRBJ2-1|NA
CASSEEGVQPYNEQFF
TGTGCCAGCAGTGAAGAGGGGGTCCAACCCTACAATGAGCAGTTCTTC
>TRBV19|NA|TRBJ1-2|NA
CASLGGLQRGYTF
TGTGCCAGTCTGGGAGGCCTACAGAGGGGCTACACCTTC
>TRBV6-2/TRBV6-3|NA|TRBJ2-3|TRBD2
CASSYSLAGFTDTQYF
TGTGCCAGCAGTTACTCGCTAGCGGGGTTCACAGATACGCAGTATTTT
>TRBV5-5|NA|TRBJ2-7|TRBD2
CASSLTSGGTTYEQYF
TGTGCCAGCAGCTTAACTAGCGGGGGGACTACCTACGAGCAGTACTTC
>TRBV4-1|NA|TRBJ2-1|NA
CASSLGFNSYNEQFF
TGCGCCAGCAGCCTCGGTTTTAACTCCTACAATGAGCAGTTCTTC
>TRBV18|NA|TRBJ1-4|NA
CASSLGQGEKLFF
TGTGCCAGCTCACTGGGCCAAGGAGAAAAACTGTTTTTT
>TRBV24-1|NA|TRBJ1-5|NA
CATSGAGSYQPQHF
TGTGCCACCAGTGGGGCAGGTTCCTATCAGCCCCAGCATTTT
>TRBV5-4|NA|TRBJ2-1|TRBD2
CASSPRGTSVDNEQFF
TGTGCCAGCAGCCCCCGGGGGACTAGCGTAGACAATGAGCAGTTCTTC
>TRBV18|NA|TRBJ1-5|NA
CASSVDSLNQPQHF
TGTGCCAGCTCCGTAGACAGCCTAAATCAGCCCCAGCATTTT
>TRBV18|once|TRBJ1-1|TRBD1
CASSPRTGENTEAFF
TGTGCCAGCTCACCGAGGACAGGGGAGAACACTGAAGCTTTCTTT
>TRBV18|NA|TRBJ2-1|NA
CASSPGGEQFF
TGTGCCAGCTCACCGGGGGGTGAGCAGTTCTTC
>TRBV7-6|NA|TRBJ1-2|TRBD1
CASSPGTGRNPRVGYTF
TGTGCCAGCAGCCCAGGGACAGGCCGTAACCCGCGTGTTGGCTACACCTTC
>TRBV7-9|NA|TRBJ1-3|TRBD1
CATRTGVSGNTIYF
TGTGCCACCAGAACAGGGGTCTCTGGAAACACCATATATTTT
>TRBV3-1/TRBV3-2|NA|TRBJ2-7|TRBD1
CASSDRAHEQYF
TGTGCCAGCAGCGACAGGGCCCACGAGCAGTACTTC
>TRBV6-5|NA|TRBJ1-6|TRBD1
CASSRDRNNSPLHF
TGTGCCAGCAGTCGGGACAGGAATAATTCACCCCTCCACTTT
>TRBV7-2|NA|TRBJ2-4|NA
CASSLVPGSHRGAKNIQYF
TGTGCCAGCAGCTTAGTTCCGGGATCCCATAGGGGGGCCAAAAACATTCAGTACTTC
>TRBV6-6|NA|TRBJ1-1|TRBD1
CASRHRGDMNTEAFF
TGTGCCAGCAGGCACAGGGGGGACATGAACACTGAAGCTTTCTTT
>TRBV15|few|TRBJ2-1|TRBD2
CATSRGMTSGGAGEQFF
TGTGCCACCAGCAGAGGGATGACTAGCGGGGGGGCCGGTGAGCAGTTCTTC
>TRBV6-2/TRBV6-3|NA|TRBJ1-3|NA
CASSPQAGVGNTIYF
TGTGCCAGCAGCCCCCAAGCCGGAGTTGGAAACACCATATATTTT
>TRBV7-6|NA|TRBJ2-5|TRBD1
CASSRTGVQETQYF
TGTGCCAGCAGCCGGACAGGGGTCCAAGAGACCCAGTACTTC
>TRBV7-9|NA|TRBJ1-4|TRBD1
CASSLPLGQGTNEKLFF
TGTGCCAGCAGCTTACCCCTGGGACAGGGAACTAATGAAAAACTGTTTTTT
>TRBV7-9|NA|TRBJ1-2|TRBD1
CASSPTGETYGYTF
TGTGCCAGCAGCCCGACAGGGGAAACTTATGGCTACACCTTC
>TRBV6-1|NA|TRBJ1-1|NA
CASSEMAGMNTEAFF
TGTGCCAGCAGTGAAATGGCAGGGATGAACACTGAAGCTTTCTTT